What follows are 24 T cell receptor beta chains derived from one specimen sequenced in a study of cytomegalovirus exposure and HLA in healthy donors. The PCR ran on 60 Vbeta and 13 Jbeta primers. Profiling relied on immunoSEQ multiplex PCR, and the TCRdb table lists in-frame clones only, not all of them. The sample lists 63,000 or so clones, about 76% seen once, with roughly 5.9% in the top ten. Sample: PBMCs. The receptors shown here come from a man aged 50-60 years in good health and CMV-seronegative.

Concerning this clone itself: Its ends do not fully match the called genes, so a read error is possible. The chain couples TRBV7-9 to TRBJ1-4, with D unclear. CDR1 and CDR2 (germline): SEHNR, FQNEAQ (reference sequence). The CDR3 loop spans 16 amino acids. In nucleotides, the CDR3 is TGTTCCAGCAGCTTCCTGTCTTCCTCAACTAATGAAAAACTGTTTTTT. This sequence encodes CSSSFLSSSTNEKLFF.

This chain uses TRBV2 with TRBJ1-2; the D gene is possibly TRBD1 (5 bases). Trimming removed 4 bases at V and 0 bases at J, with 12 bases between. Germline CDR1 SNHLY, CDR2 FYNNEI. The CDR3 totals 15 residues. The CDR3 DNA is TGTGCCAGCAGTGCTCAGGGATTAGCTAACTATGGCTACACCTTC. Translated, it gives CASSAQGLANYGYTF.

This chain uses TRBV5-1 with TRBJ1-3, with 10 nucleotides matching TRBD1. Germline V lookup: CDR1 SGHRS, CDR2 YFSETQ. The CDR3 loop spans 15 amino acids. V shed 4 bases and J 4 bases; nucleotides not matched to a gene: 5. Here the CDR3 DNA reads TGCGCCAGCAGCCGGGGGACAGGGGTCGGAAACACCATATATTTT. Translation gives CASSRGTGVGNTIYF.

The J gene is TRBJ2-3, the V gene TRBV7-2; 7 nucleotides align to TRBD2. Germline trimming cut 1 base from V and 1 base from J; bases unmatched to any gene: 5. Germline values: CDR1 SGHTA, CDR2 FQGNSA. The CDR3 runs 16 residues. The CDR3 DNA sequence: TGTGCCAGCAGCTTAGATTCTAGCGGAGGCACAGATACGCAGTATTTT. Its protein is CASSLDSSGGTDTQYF. Supplemented by reference TRBV7-2 and TRBJ2-3, the full variable domain reads GAGVSQSPSNKVTEKGKDVELRCDPISGHTALYWYRQSLGQGLEFLIYFQGNSAPDKSGLPSDRFSAERTGGSVSTLTIQRTQQEDSAVYLCASSLDSSGGTDTQYFGPGTRLTVL.

This chain connects TRBV2 to TRBJ1-2; a weak D match, TRBD1 (6 bases). This CDR3 is 15 amino acids long. V was pared by 6 bases and J by 0 bases, with 14 bases between. CDR1 SNHLY and CDR2 FYNNEI come from the germline V gene. Here the CDR3 DNA reads TGTGCCAGCAGAAAGGACAGACCAGCTAACTATGGCTACACCTTC. As protein: CASRKDRPANYGYTF.

The rearrangement links TRBV5-6 to TRBJ2-5, with D tentatively TRBD1 (6 bases). The closer fit of TRBJ2-7 to the DNA end suggests the J call may be wrong. This CDR3 has 13 amino acids. From germline, CDR1 is SGHDT and CDR2 YYEEEE. CDR3 in amino acids: CASSGGTGYEQYF. The CDR3 DNA reads TGTGCCAGCAGCGGCGGTACAGGGTACGAGCAGTACTTC.

The chain links TRBV5-1 to TRBJ2-5, with 9 bases that match TRBD2. The germline CDR1 and CDR2 sequences are SGHRS and YFSETQ. Trimming at V came to 9 bases and at J to 2 bases, leaving 11 bases not matched to a gene. CDR3 length: 15 residues. CDR3 sequence (DNA): TGCGCCACCCAGCGGGGAGCGGGGGGTCAAGAGACCCAGTACTTC. Its protein is CATQRGAGGQETQYF.

This chain connects TRBV4-2 to TRBJ2-5, with 9 bases lining up with TRBD2. V was clipped by 0 bases and J by 5 bases; unmatched bases: 4. Germline V gives CDR1 LGHNA, CDR2 YNFKEQ. The CDR3 spans 15 residues. The CDR3 DNA reads TGTGCCAGCAGCCAAGAGCGGGGGGGCCCGGAGACCCAGTACTTC. Protein sequence: CASSQERGGPETQYF.

The chain is built from TRBV6-1 and TRBJ1-5, with TRBD1 as a possible D gene (6 bases). The CDR3 covers 13 residues. The V and J ends lost 7 bases and 7 bases respectively, with 14 bases between them. Germline-derived CDR1 and CDR2 are MNHNS and SASEGT. CDR3 in DNA: TGTGCCAGCACTACAGGGCGATGGCAGCCCCAGCATTTT. Translated, it gives CASTTGRWQPQHF.

The V and J genes are TRBV2 and TRBJ2-5, with 14 nucleotides matching TRBD2. The CDR3 runs to 16 residues. The V and J ends lost 7 bases and 2 bases, in that order; junction bases with no gene match: 6. Looked up from germline, CDR1 is SNHLY and CDR2 is FYNNEI. The CDR3 bases are TGTGCCAGCACCCAAGGACTAGCGGGGGGTCAAGAGACCCAGTACTTC. Translation: CASTQGLAGGQETQYF.

The chain employs TRBV5-8 and TRBJ1-5; D remains unclear. Trimming took 4 bases from V and 9 from J, leaving 14 bases between them. The CDR3 extends over 13 amino acids. CDR1 SGHTS and CDR2 YDEGEE come from the germline V gene. CDR3 sequence reads: CASSPGAGRPQHF. In DNA, the CDR3 is TGTGCCAGCAGCCCGGGAGCGGGGAGGCCCCAGCATTTT.

The chain is built from TRBV6-5 and TRBJ2-7; tentatively, D is TRBD1 (5 bases). Per the germline V gene, CDR1 is MNHEY and CDR2 is SVGAGI. The CDR3 has 15 residues. Between the trimmed V and J ends, which lost 0 bases and 3 bases, there was a span of 12 bases. CDR3 bases: TGTGCCAGCAGTTACTCCGTACAGGATCACTACGAGCAGTACTTC. Translated, it gives CASSYSVQDHYEQYF.

The rearrangement links TRBV27 to TRBJ1-2; 7 bases map to TRBD1. CDR1 and CDR2 (germline): MNHEY, SMNVEV (reference sequence). This CDR3 spans 14 amino acids. Losses at the gene ends were 5 bases for V and 3 bases for J; bases not matched to a gene: 6. The CDR3 bases are TGTGCCAGCAGTCTACGACAGGGATACTATGGCTACACCTTC. Translated, it gives CASSLRQGYYGYTF.

The chain couples TRBV30 to TRBJ1-4; 10 bases are a match to TRBD1. With 2 bases clipped from V and 8 bases from J, the junction kept 8 bases outside the gene matches. The length of the CDR3 is 15 residues. Germline V gene lookup returns CDR1 GTSNPN and CDR2 SVGIG (reference sequence). The CDR3 loop is CAWSNLGTGDEKLFF. The DNA of the CDR3 is TGTGCCTGGAGTAATCTCGGGACAGGGGACGAAAAACTGTTTTTT.

The gene calls are TRBV20-1 and TRBJ2-1, with a weak D call TRBD1 (5 bases). V lost 8 bases and J 8 bases, leaving 13 bases between the germline ends. Germline V gives CDR1 DFQATT, CDR2 SNEGSKA (reference sequence). The CDR3 contains 11 residues. The CDR3 reads CSSLGAYEQFF. The CDR3 DNA is TGCAGTTCGCTAGGGGCCTATGAGCAGTTCTTC.

The chain combines TRBV9 with TRBJ2-5; D unresolved. The CDR3 runs to 16 residues. Germline V CDR1 and CDR2: SGDLS, YYNGEE. The V end was cut by 5 bases, the J end by 2 bases, with 19 bases between. The CDR3: CASSPTPLGFQETQYF. CDR3 DNA: TGTGCCAGCAGTCCTACTCCCCTAGGCTTTCAAGAGACCCAGTACTTC.

This clone was counted between two and nine times. The V gene is TRBV5-4, the J gene TRBJ2-5; 7 bases align to TRBD1. CDR3 length: 13 residues. V shed 5 bases, J shed 2 bases, and the junction held 3 bases outside the gene matches. The germline V gene encodes CDR1 SGHNT and CDR2 YYREEE (reference sequence). CDR3 nucleotides: TGTGCCAGCAGTGGGGGACAGCAAGAGACCCAGTACTTC. Protein sequence: CASSGGQQETQYF.

In this sample, this clone turned up once. The chain couples TRBV7-8 to TRBJ2-7; possibly TRBD2 for D (6 bases). Germline assignment: CDR1 SGHVS and CDR2 FQNEAQ. This CDR3 region has 15 residues. Trimming cost V 5 bases and J 2 bases, with 16 bases left between them. Here the CDR3 reads CASSLGGGSAYEQYF. The CDR3, as DNA: TGTGCCAGCAGCCTCGGGGGTGGGTCCGCCTACGAGCAGTACTTC.

This sequence joins TRBV5-4 and TRBJ2-3; 7 bases match TRBD1. Germline CDR1 reads SGHNT; CDR2 reads YYREEE (reference sequence). The V gene end was trimmed by 3 bases and the J gene end by 2 bases; junction bases not matched to a gene: 12. The CDR3 covers 17 residues. In DNA, the CDR3 is TGTGCCAGCAGCTCGCCGACAGGGCCAGGTGTCACAGATACGCAGTATTTT. Translation gives CASSSPTGPGVTDTQYF.

As for this clone: One end of the junction fails to match germline, which may point to a read error. The rearrangement uses TRBV11-2 and TRBJ2-5; D is perhaps TRBD1 (5 bases). CDR3 length equals 15 residues. Germline-derived CDR1 and CDR2 are SGHAT and FQNNGV. CDR3 bases: TGTGCCAGCAGCTTAGGGGGTTGGGGCGAAGAGGCCCAGTACTTC. Protein sequence: CASSLGGWGEEAQYF.

This clone was detected only once. The V call is TRBV2, the J call TRBJ1-2; the match to TRBD1 covers 7 bases. Trimming took 7 bases from V and 5 from J; bases not matched to a gene: 7. The CDR3 sequence is 13 residues long. Germline lookup yields CDR1 SNHLY and CDR2 FYNNEI. The CDR3 region has the DNA TGTGCCAGCATTACAGACAGGGATTATGGCTACACCTTC. It encodes CASITDRDYGYTF.

This clone showed up just once. The rearrangement uses TRBV27 and TRBJ2-2, with a possible D match to TRBD2 (6 bases). In germline, CDR1 is MNHEY, CDR2 SMNVEV (reference sequence). There are 12 residues in the CDR3. Trimming removed 5 bases from V and 8 bases from J, with 9 bases in between. The CDR3 DNA is TGTGCCAGCAGTCGGAGGGGTGGGGAGCTGTTTTTT. It specifies CASSRRGGELFF.

The V and J genes are TRBV11-3 and TRBJ2-2; tentative D call: TRBD2 (7 bases). Germline-derived CDR1 and CDR2 are SGHNT and YENEEA. The CDR3 totals 15 residues. Trimming stripped 3 bases from V and 6 bases from J, with 14 bases between. CDR3 sequence (DNA): TGTGCCAGCAGCTTTAGGGGGGGGGACGCCGGGGAGCTGTTTTTT. Amino acid sequence: CASSFRGGDAGELFF.

This clone was seen only a few times. The rearrangement joins TRBV2 to TRBJ1-4; D is unclear. Germline V lookup: CDR1 SNHLY, CDR2 FYNNEI. The V end was cut by 7 bases, the J end by 0 bases, with 15 bases between. This CDR3 comprises 16 residues. CDR3 sequence: CASNPYSSATNEKLFF. In nucleotides, the CDR3 is TGTGCCAGCAACCCGTATTCGTCAGCAACTAATGAAAAACTGTTTTTT.